One and the same sample provided the 22 T cell receptor beta chains below, sequenced in a study of T cell repertoires in cytomegalovirus infection (dated by TCRdb to about 2019). Data came from an Illumina HiSeq 1500. The raw public data were reprocessed by TCRdb itself: fastp quality trimming at Q25, MiXCR clonotype calling, in-frame beta chains only. For every CDR3 protein sequence, its rows merge into one entry that carries the most common genes and DNA. The sample data list about 530,000 distinct CDR3 sequences, and about 25% of these were observed just once. The ten biggest clones cover roughly an eighth of the sample. The sample comprised PBMCs. The receptors come from a human donor in good health (CMV status not recorded). Some clones in this sample may be carry-over from other donors' samples.

This clonotype was counted many times. The chain employs TRBV7-8 and TRBJ2-3; 10 bases agree with TRBD2. In germline, CDR1 is SGHVS, CDR2 FQNEAQ. Germline trimming cut 5 bases from V and 5 bases from J; bases unmatched to any gene: 13. The CDR3 totals 17 residues. The CDR3 loop reads CASSLITLAGEVDTQYF. CDR3 bases: TGTGCCAGCAGCCTTATTACCCTAGCGGGAGAGGTAGATACGCAGTATTTT. The whole variable domain, remainder taken from reference TRBV7-8 and TRBJ2-3, is GAGVSQSPRYKVAKRGQDVALRCDPISGHVSLFWYQQALGQGPEFLTYFQNEAQLDKSGLPSDRFFAERPEGSVSTLKIQRTQQEDSAVYLCASSLITLAGEVDTQYFGPGTRLTVL.

This chain uses TRBV7-2 with TRBJ2-3; 15 positions agree with TRBD2. The germline CDR1 and CDR2 sequences are SGHTA and FQGNSA. The length of the CDR3 is 16 residues. Unmatched junction bases numbered 5, after V lost 4 bases and J lost 6 bases. CDR3 bases: TGTGCCAGCAGCTCAAGGACTAGCGGGAGGGTTGATACGCAGTATTTT. This gives the protein CASSSRTSGRVDTQYF.

The gene calls are TRBV29-1 and TRBJ2-7; D tentatively reads TRBD1 or TRBD2 (5 bases each). Per germline, CDR1 SQVTM and CDR2 ANQGSEA. V was shortened by 6 bases and J by 0 bases, with 15 bases between the two germline ends. This CDR3 contains 14 residues. CDR3 bases: TGCAGCGTCCCCGGGACGGAATACTCCTACGAGCAGTACGTC. This encodes CSVPGTEYSYEQYV.

V and J are TRBV27 and TRBJ2-7; 11 positions match TRBD1. The length of the CDR3 is 16 residues. Germline CDR1 reads MNHEY; CDR2 reads SMNVEV (reference sequence). Unmatched junction bases numbered 8, after V lost 4 bases and J lost 3 bases. In nucleotides, the CDR3 is TGTGCCAGCAGTTACTCAGGACAGGGGGCGCGCTACGAGCAGTACTTC. It is translated as CASSYSGQGARYEQYF.

The chain carries TRBV20-1 and TRBJ2-7; tentatively, D is TRBD1 (7 bases). Per the germline V gene, CDR1 is DFQATT and CDR2 is SNEGSKA (reference sequence). The CDR3 runs to 13 residues. V dropped 6 bases and J dropped 3 bases, with 15 bases sitting between them. CDR3 amino acids: CSARRGQNYEQYF. The CDR3 DNA is TGCAGTGCGAGGAGGGGGCAGAACTACGAGCAGTACTTC.

This clonotype was seen many times. An end of the junction differs from the germline gene, which may be a read error. The V and J genes are TRBV7-2 and TRBJ1-1; tentatively, D is TRBD1 (5 bases). Germline CDR1 reads SGHTA; CDR2 reads FQGNSA. This CDR3 comprises 16 residues. Written as DNA, the CDR3 is TGTGCCAGCACCTTAGGGCCAAGGGGTATGGGTACTGAAGCTTTCTTT. This sequence encodes CASTLGPRGMGTEAFF.

With regard to this clonotype: A much larger clone sits a single nucleotide away, making a read error possible. The J gene is TRBJ2-7, the V gene TRBV5-4; TRBD1 matches at 7 bases. CDR1 and CDR2 (germline): SGHNT, YYREEE (reference sequence). Trimming removed 3 bases from V and 6 bases from J; junction bases left unmatched: 3. This CDR3 comprises 12 residues. CDR3: CASSSTGTEQYF. DNA of the CDR3: TGTGCCAGCAGCTCGACAGGGACCGAGCAGTACTTC.

This clonotype showed up many times. The genes are TRBV7-2 and TRBJ2-4; D is tentatively TRBD1 or TRBD2 (5 bases each). The V end was cut by 4 bases, the J end by 0 bases, with 19 bases between. Germline CDR1 reads SGHTA; CDR2 reads FQGNSA. CDR3 length equals 18 residues. The CDR3 protein is CASSSLGRQRLAKNIQYF. The DNA for the CDR3 is TGTGCCAGCAGCTCACTGGGACGTCAACGATTAGCCAAAAACATTCAGTACTTC.

This clonotype was seen only once. The chain is built from TRBV6-6 and TRBJ2-1; D gene unclear. V was pared by 2 bases and J by 6 bases, with 20 bases between. There are 17 residues in the CDR3. Germline-derived CDR1 and CDR2 are MNHNY and SVGAGI (reference sequence). CDR3 amino acids: CASSYPLSAQVGNEQFF. DNA for the CDR3: TGTGCCAGCAGTTACCCCCTATCTGCGCAAGTCGGCAATGAGCAGTTCTTC.

In its sample, this clonotype was seen a few times. J is TRBJ2-1 and V is TRBV24-1, with D unresolved. This CDR3 comprises 15 residues. Trimming cost V 3 bases and J 3 bases, with 11 bases left between them. Germline values: CDR1 KGHDR, CDR2 SFDVKD. CDR3 coding DNA: TGTGCCACCAGTGATGAGGCGTTTGGCTACAATGAGCAGTTCTTC. Translated, it gives CATSDEAFGYNEQFF.

In its sample, this clonotype was seen a few times. This rearrangement joins TRBV7-2 to TRBJ1-2; 8 nucleotides align to TRBD1. Germline V gene lookup returns CDR1 SGHTA and CDR2 FQGNSA. The length of the CDR3 is 14 residues. V shed 5 bases, J shed 2 bases, and the junction held 4 bases outside the gene matches. The CDR3 DNA reads TGTGCCAGCAGCACGCGGACAGGGAACTATGGCTACACCTTC. This encodes CASSTRTGNYGYTF.

The chain uses TRBV18 and TRBJ2-7; TRBD2 matches 10 bases. V lost 6 bases and J lost 2; bases outside the gene matches: 10. Germline loops: CDR1 KGHSH, CDR2 LQKENI. This CDR3 has 16 residues. This chain's CDR3 is CASSFGSGRLPYEQYF. CDR3 DNA sequence: TGTGCCAGCTCCTTCGGTAGCGGGAGGCTCCCCTACGAGCAGTACTTC.

Many counts were recorded for this clonotype. The chain combines TRBV11-2 with TRBJ2-6, with D hard to call. The CDR3 consists of 16 residues. In germline, CDR1 is SGHAT, CDR2 FQNNGV. The V gene lost 2 bases and the J gene lost 0 bases, with 8 bases spanning the gap. The CDR3 here is CASSLFHLSGANVLTF. In DNA form, the CDR3 reads TGTGCCAGCAGCTTATTTCACCTCTCTGGGGCCAACGTCCTGACTTTC.

The chain joins TRBV15 to TRBJ2-7; D might be TRBD1 (6 bases). CDR1 LNHNV and CDR2 YYDKDF come from the germline V gene (reference sequence). V gave up 2 bases and J gave up 2 bases, with 16 bases separating them. CDR3 length: 16 amino acids. The CDR3 nucleotides read TGTGCCACCAGCAGACCTACTACAGGGCCCCCCTACGAGCAGTACTTC. Protein product: CATSRPTTGPPYEQYF.

The chain links TRBV4-3 to TRBJ2-5, with D unresolved. Looked up from germline, CDR1 is LGHNA and CDR2 is YSLEER. This CDR3 contains 13 residues. V lost 0 bases to trimming and J lost 7 bases, with 9 bases between them. CDR3 region: CASSQDALGTQYF. The CDR3 DNA sequence: TGCGCCAGCAGCCAAGACGCGCTGGGGACCCAGTACTTC.

The chain employs TRBV2 and TRBJ2-5, with 8 positions matching TRBD1. The CDR3 consists of 12 residues. V was pared by 6 bases and J by 4 bases, with 1 base of the junction left unmatched. Looked up from germline, CDR1 is SNHLY and CDR2 is FYNNEI. CDR3 residues: CASRTGVETQYF. The CDR3 bases are TGTGCCAGCAGGACAGGGGTAGAGACCCAGTACTTC.

The chain carries TRBV6-6 and TRBJ1-1, with 7 bases aligning to TRBD1. CDR1 is MNHNY, CDR2 SVGAGI, per germline (reference sequence). V was pared by 6 bases and J by 6 bases, with 7 bases of the junction left unmatched. The CDR3 extends over 13 amino acids. CDR3: CASRLTGVPEAFF. The CDR3, as DNA: TGTGCCAGCAGGCTTACAGGGGTCCCTGAAGCTTTCTTT.

There are many counts of this clonotype. The rearrangement uses TRBV7-9 and TRBJ2-1; 7 positions match TRBD2. CDR1 is SEHNR and CDR2 is FQNEAQ in the germline V gene (reference sequence). V was clipped by 1 base and J by 1 base; unmatched bases: 16. This CDR3 has 20 amino acids. The chain's CDR3 is CASSLGRKVRLAQSYNEQFF. CDR3 bases: TGTGCCAGCAGCTTAGGACGGAAAGTGAGACTAGCCCAATCCTACAATGAGCAGTTCTTC. Using reference TRBV7-9 and TRBJ2-1 for the parts outside the CDR3, the full variable domain is DTGVSQNPRHKITKRGQNVTFRCDPISEHNRLYWYRQTLGQGPEFLTYFQNEAQLEKSRLLSDRFSAERPKGSFSTLEIQRTEQGDSAMYLCASSLGRKVRLAQSYNEQFFGPGTRLTVL.

The genes are TRBV9 and TRBJ2-1; D is uncertain. V was clipped by 0 bases and J by 7 bases, with 8 bases between them. CDR3 size: 13 residues. Germline assignment: CDR1 SGDLS and CDR2 YYNGEE. CDR3 residues: CASSVGPLNEQFF. CDR3 DNA: TGTGCCAGCAGCGTAGGTCCCTTAAATGAGCAGTTCTTC.

There are many counts of this clonotype. The chain has TRBV7-2 and TRBJ2-1; maybe TRBD1 (5 bases). Trimming left V 0 bases short and J 6 bases short, with 12 bases between. Germline values: CDR1 SGHTA, CDR2 FQGNSA. The CDR3 is 15 residues long. DNA for the CDR3: TGTGCCAGCAGCTTAGCACAGGTTGTTAGCAATGAGCAGTTCTTC. Residues: CASSLAQVVSNEQFF. The full variable domain, with the rest looked up from reference TRBV7-2 and TRBJ2-1, is GAGVSQSPSNKVTEKGKDVELRCDPISGHTALYWYRQSLGQGLEFLIYFQGNSAPDKSGLPSDRFSAERTGGSVSTLTIQRTQQEDSAVYLCASSLAQVVSNEQFFGPGTRLTVL.

This clonotype was seen more than once but under ten times. The chain recombines TRBV14 with TRBJ2-1; a weak D match, TRBD2 (5 bases). This CDR3 is 14 amino acids long. Trimming left V 4 bases short and J 7 bases short, with 14 bases between. Per the germline V gene, CDR1 is SGHDN and CDR2 is FVKESK. DNA for the CDR3: TGTGCCAGCAGCCCTGGGAAGGAGGAAAATGAGCAGTTCTTC. Its protein is CASSPGKEENEQFF.

This clonotype came up many times. The chain couples TRBV11-1 to TRBJ2-7; D gene uncertain. From germline, CDR1 is SGHAT and CDR2 FQDESV (reference sequence). The CDR3 totals 12 residues. Trimming pared 6 bases from V and 2 bases from J, leaving 8 bases between. CDR3 loop: CASSRIPYEQYF. For the CDR3, the DNA is TGTGCCAGCAGTCGAATCCCCTACGAGCAGTACTTC.